The rows below give T cell receptor beta chains drawn from one sample of a study of long-term antiretroviral therapy in people with HIV. Profiled with immunoSEQ multiplex PCR; TCRdb holds only in-frame clones, not every one. The repertoire includes roughly 40,000 clones, about 95% of them detected once, and roughly 2.3% sits in the top ten. The starting material was unsorted PBMCs, obtained 9.2 years after starting antiretroviral therapy. All receptors derive from a young man with HIV. Both conserved end residues are part of each CDR3. D genes are given only for firm matches. Clone size is given for some rows only: seen once, a few or many times, or a class if the clone is expanded.

TRBV4-1	TRBJ2-7	-	-	TGCGCCAGCAGCCAAGTAGGAGGGGGGGGCGAGCAGTACTTC	CASSQVGGGGEQYF
TRBV11-2	TRBJ2-7	-	-	TGTGCCAGCAGCTTAGTCCAAGACAGCTACGAGCAGTACTTC	CASSLVQDSYEQYF
TRBV9	TRBJ2-2	-	-	TGTGCCAGCAGCAAGAATTCCGGGGAGCTGTTTTTT	CASSKNSGELFF
TRBV2	TRBJ2-7	-	-	TGTGCCAGCAGTGAAGCTAACTTACAGTACTTC	CASSEANLQYF
TRBV15	TRBJ1-2	TRBD1	-	TGTGCCACCAGCAGGACGACAGGGGAGAAAGCTAACTATGGCTACACCTTC	CATSRTTGEKANYGYTF
TRBV6-5	TRBJ1-2	TRBD1	-	TGTGCCAGCAGCCCGGGACAGACTTACTATGGCTACACCTTC	CASSPGQTYYGYTF
TRBV4-1	TRBJ1-4	TRBD1	-	TGCGCCAGCAGCCAAGTAATTTCTGGGACAGGACCAGAAAAACTGTTTTTT	CASSQVISGTGPEKLFF
TRBV5-1	TRBJ2-2	-	-	TGCGCCAGCAGCGAGAAAGGACGTATGAACACCGGGGAGCTGTTTTTT	CASSEKGRMNTGELFF
TRBV20-1	TRBJ2-3	-	-	TGCAGTGCTCGAACTTGGGATACGCAGTATTTT	CSARTWDTQYF
TRBV5-1	TRBJ2-7	-	-	TGCGCCAGCAGCCCGGTGGGGCCGGGGAGCTCCTACGAGCAGTACTTC	CASSPVGPGSSYEQYF
TRBV2	TRBJ2-1	TRBD2	-	TGTGCCAGCATAGGCGGGGGGCGCGGGGAGCAGTTCTTC	CASIGGGRGEQFF
TRBV2	TRBJ1-1	TRBD1	-	TGTGCCAGCAGTGAACGGCCGACAGGGATCACTGAAGCTTTCTTT	CASSERPTGITEAFF
TRBV6-1	TRBJ1-2	-	-	TGTGCCAGCAGTGAACTGGGGGCCCCAGCTAACTATGGCTACACCTTC	CASSELGAPANYGYTF
TRBV30	TRBJ2-5	TRBD2	-	TGTGCCTGGAGTGCGGGACTAGCGGGGCAAGAGACCCAGTACTTC	CAWSAGLAGQETQYF
TRBV6-6	TRBJ2-5	-	-	TGTGCCAGCAGACAAACAGGGTTCCAAGAGACCCAGTACTTC	CASRQTGFQETQYF
TRBV19	TRBJ1-1	-	-	TGTGCCAGTAGGGTCGGAGGTAGCTTTTCGAACACTGAAGCTTTCTTT	CASRVGGSFSNTEAFF
TRBV29-1	TRBJ2-5	-	-	TGCAGCGCCCGAAGACAGGACCACCAAGAGACCCAGTACTTC	CSARRQDHQETQYF
TRBV28	TRBJ1-6	TRBD1	once	TGTGCCAGCAGGATTACCGGGACAGGGTTAGGGTCACCCCTCCACTTT	CASRITGTGLGSPLHF
TRBV27	TRBJ2-5	-	-	TGTGCCAGCAGGGACTGGTCGCAAGAGACCCAGTACTTC	CASRDWSQETQYF
TRBV5-6	TRBJ1-1	-	-	TGTGCCAGCAGCTTGGATTGGGGGATTGAAGCTTTCTTT	CASSLDWGIEAFF
TRBV6-8	TRBJ1-5	-	once	TGTGCCCCCCCGACCCCCATATATAGCAATCAGCCCCAGCATTTT	CAPPTPIYSNQPQHF
TRBV7-9	TRBJ1-1	-	-	TGTGCCAGCAGCCGAACTGAAGCTTTCTTT	CASSRTEAFF
TRBV5-4	TRBJ1-5	-	-	TGTGCCAGCAGCTTCGGGGGACAGCCCCAGCATTTT	CASSFGGQPQHF
TRBV30	TRBJ1-2	-	-	TGTGCCTGGGGGGACGGCTCCTACACCTTC	CAWGDGSYTF
TRBV10-1	TRBJ2-2	TRBD2	-	TGCGCCAGCAGTGAGTCCGGGGGGTCTGGCACCGGGGAGCTGTTTTTT	CASSESGGSGTGELFF
TRBV27	TRBJ1-1	-	-	TGTGCCAGCAGTTTATCTCCGGCTAACACTGAAGCTTTCTTT	CASSLSPANTEAFF
TRBV2	TRBJ1-2	-	-	TGTGCCAGCAGTGATATGGGCAGAACCCTCACTAAGGCTAACTATGGCTACACCTTC	CASSDMGRTLTKANYGYTF
TRBV28	TRBJ2-7	-	-	TGTGCCAGCAGTTTAGGGGGGCTGGAGCAGTACTTC	CASSLGGLEQYF
TRBV30	TRBJ1-5	-	-	TGTGCCTGGAGTGTACAGGGAAAGCAGCCCCAGCATTTT	CAWSVQGKQPQHF
TRBV7-9	TRBJ2-1	TRBD2	-	TGTGCCAGCAGCTTTTATGGGACTAGCGGGGGGACCCGTTACAATGAGCAGTTCTTC	CASSFYGTSGGTRYNEQFF
TRBV28	TRBJ2-2	-	-	TGTGCCAGCAGTTTAGAGGGTTGGGGCGCCGGGGAGCTGTTTTTT	CASSLEGWGAGELFF
TRBV28	TRBJ1-2	-	-	TGTGCCAGCAGTTTGTTTTCGGGGAACTCTGGCTACACCTTC	CASSLFSGNSGYTF
TRBV18	TRBJ1-5	TRBD1	-	TGTGCCAGCTCGCCTGGGACAGAAAATCAGCCCCAGCATTTT	CASSPGTENQPQHF
TRBV30	TRBJ1-4	-	-	TGTGCCTGGAGTGTACTAGTAGGGATCGGTGAAAAACTGTTTTTT	CAWSVLVGIGEKLFF
TRBV6-6	TRBJ2-5	-	-	TGTGCCAGCAGTTCCTTCGGGCGGGGCCAAGAGACCCAGTACTTC	CASSSFGRGQETQYF
TRBV27	TRBJ2-1	TRBD1	-	TGTGCCAGCAGTCAGCGGACAGGTTCCTACAATGAGCAGTTCTTC	CASSQRTGSYNEQFF
TRBV7-2	TRBJ1-1	-	-	TGTGCCAGCAGCTTGGGGGTCATGAACACTGAAGCTTTCTTT	CASSLGVMNTEAFF
TRBV10-3	TRBJ1-1	-	once	TGTTCTGCAGGGGAGAACACTGAAGCTTTCTTT	CSAGENTEAFF
TRBV5-5	TRBJ2-6	TRBD1	once	TGTGCCAGCAGCTTGGTCCCAGGGGGCGCTGCAGGGGCCAACGTCCTGACTTTC	CASSLVPGGAAGANVLTF
TRBV19	TRBJ2-2	TRBD2	-	TGTGCCAGTAGCCGGATGACCGGGACTAGCAGCACCGGGGAGCTGTTTTTT	CASSRMTGTSSTGELFF
TRBV5-1	TRBJ1-1	-	-	TGCGCCAGCAGCTGGAGGGGGGGGCGGAATACTGAAGCTTTCTTT	CASSWRGGRNTEAFF
TRBV20-1	TRBJ1-1	-	-	TGCAGTGCGCGGCTGAACACTGAAGCTTTCTTT	CSARLNTEAFF
TRBV19	TRBJ1-2	TRBD1	once	TGTGCCAGTAGTATAGCCCTGGGACAGTATGGCTACACCTTC	CASSIALGQYGYTF
TRBV2	TRBJ2-5	TRBD2	-	TGTGCCAGCAGTGGCCCCGCGGGGGGGGCCAAAGAGACCCAGTACTTC	CASSGPAGGAKETQYF
TRBV18	TRBJ1-6	-	-	TGTGCCAGCTCTCGGACAGTCACGCATAATTCACCCCTCCACTTT	CASSRTVTHNSPLHF
TRBV27	TRBJ1-5	-	-	TGTGCCAGCAGTTTCGTAGGGGGTCATCAGCCCCAGCATTTT	CASSFVGGHQPQHF
TRBV11-2	TRBJ2-3	-	-	TGTGCCAGCAGCTGGGCGGATACGCAGTATTTT	CASSWADTQYF
TRBV29-1	TRBJ1-1	-	-	TGCAGCGTACAGGCGAACACTGAAGCTTTCTTT	CSVQANTEAFF
TRBV4-1	TRBJ2-5	TRBD2	-	TGCGCCAGCAGCCAGGGACTAGCGGGGACGTACCAAGAGACCCAGTACTTC	CASSQGLAGTYQETQYF
TRBV11-2	TRBJ1-3	TRBD1	-	TGTGCCAGCAGCCTGGGGACAGGGGTCGTAAACACCATATATTTT	CASSLGTGVVNTIYF
TRBV28	TRBJ1-2	-	once	TGTGCCAGCAGTTTCGGACAGAGCATTTATGGCTACACCTTC	CASSFGQSIYGYTF
TRBV2	TRBJ1-1	TRBD1	-	TGTGCCAGCAGTTTTTCCGGGACAGACACTGAAGCTTTCTTT	CASSFSGTDTEAFF
TRBV2	TRBJ2-1	-	-	TGTGCCAGCAGTGAAAGGGCCAATGAGCAGTTCTTC	CASSERANEQFF